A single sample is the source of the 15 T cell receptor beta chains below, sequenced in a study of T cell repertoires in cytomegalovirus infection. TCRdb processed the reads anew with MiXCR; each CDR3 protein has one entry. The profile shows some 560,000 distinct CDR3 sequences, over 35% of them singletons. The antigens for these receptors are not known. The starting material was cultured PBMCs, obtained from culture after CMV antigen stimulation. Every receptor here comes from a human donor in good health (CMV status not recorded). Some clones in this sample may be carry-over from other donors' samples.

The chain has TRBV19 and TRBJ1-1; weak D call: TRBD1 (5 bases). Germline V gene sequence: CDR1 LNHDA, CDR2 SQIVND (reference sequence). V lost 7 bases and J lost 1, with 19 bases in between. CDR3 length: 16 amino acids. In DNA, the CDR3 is TGTGCCAGTATGGACGGGGGGATCGGTGGGAACACTGAAGCTTTCTTT. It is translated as CASMDGGIGGNTEAFF.

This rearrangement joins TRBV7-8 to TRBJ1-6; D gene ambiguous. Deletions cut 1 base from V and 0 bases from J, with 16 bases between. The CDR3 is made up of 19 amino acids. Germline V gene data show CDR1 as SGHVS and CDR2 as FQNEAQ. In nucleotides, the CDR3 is TGTGCCAGCAGCTTAGGCGGCTCTTTCCCGGGCTCCTATAATTCACCCCTCCACTTT. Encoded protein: CASSLGGSFPGSYNSPLHF.

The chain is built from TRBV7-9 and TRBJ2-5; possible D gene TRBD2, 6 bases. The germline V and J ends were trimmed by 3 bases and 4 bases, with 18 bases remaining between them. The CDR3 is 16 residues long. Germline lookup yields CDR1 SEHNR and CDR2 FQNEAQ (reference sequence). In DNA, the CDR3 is TGTGCCAGCAGCTTGACCGGGGACCGAGCGGGAGAGACCCAGTACTTC. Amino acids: CASSLTGDRAGETQYF. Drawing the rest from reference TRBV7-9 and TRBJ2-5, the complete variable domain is DTGVSQNPRHKITKRGQNVTFRCDPISEHNRLYWYRQTLGQGPEFLTYFQNEAQLEKSRLLSDRFSAERPKGSFSTLEIQRTEQGDSAMYLCASSLTGDRAGETQYFGPGTRLLVL.

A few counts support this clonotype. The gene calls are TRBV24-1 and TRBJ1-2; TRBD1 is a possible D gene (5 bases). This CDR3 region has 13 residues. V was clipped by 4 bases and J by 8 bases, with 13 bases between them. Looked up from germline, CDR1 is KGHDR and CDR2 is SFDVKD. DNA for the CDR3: TGTGCCACCAGTGACGGGGACCTAACGGGCTACACCTTC. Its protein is CATSDGDLTGYTF.

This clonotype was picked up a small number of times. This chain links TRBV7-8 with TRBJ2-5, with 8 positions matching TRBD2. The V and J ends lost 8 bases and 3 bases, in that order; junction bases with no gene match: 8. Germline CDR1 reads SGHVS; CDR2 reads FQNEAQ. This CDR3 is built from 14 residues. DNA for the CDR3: TGTGCCAGCGCCCCCCGGGAGGGAAAAGAGACCCAGTACTTC. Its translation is CASAPREGKETQYF.

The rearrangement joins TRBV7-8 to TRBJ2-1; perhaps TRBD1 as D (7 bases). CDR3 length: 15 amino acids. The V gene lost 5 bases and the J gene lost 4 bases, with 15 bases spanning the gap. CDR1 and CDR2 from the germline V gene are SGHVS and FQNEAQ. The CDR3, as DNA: TGTGCCAGCAGCAAACAGGGGAGGAATTACAATGAGCAGTTCTTC. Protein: CASSKQGRNYNEQFF.

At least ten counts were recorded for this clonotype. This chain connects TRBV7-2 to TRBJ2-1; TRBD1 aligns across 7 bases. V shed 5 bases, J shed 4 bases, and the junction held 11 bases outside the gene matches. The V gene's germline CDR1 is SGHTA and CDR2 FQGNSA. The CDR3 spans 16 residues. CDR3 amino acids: CASSKGAGGGYNEQFF. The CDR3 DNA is TGTGCCAGCAGCAAAGGGGCAGGGGGTGGTTACAATGAGCAGTTCTTC.

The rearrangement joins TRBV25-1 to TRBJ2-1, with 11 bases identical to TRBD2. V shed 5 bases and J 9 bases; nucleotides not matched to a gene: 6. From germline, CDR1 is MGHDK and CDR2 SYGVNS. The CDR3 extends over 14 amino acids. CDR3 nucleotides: TGTGCCAGCAGTTCTAGCGGGAGGTGGGGTGAGCAGTTCTTC. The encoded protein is CASSSSGRWGEQFF.

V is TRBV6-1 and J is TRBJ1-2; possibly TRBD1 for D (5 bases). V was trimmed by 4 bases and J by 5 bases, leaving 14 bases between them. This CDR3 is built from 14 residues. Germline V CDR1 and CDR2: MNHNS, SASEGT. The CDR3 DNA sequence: TGTGCCAGCAGTGCGGACACACGAGGTTATGGCTACACCTTC. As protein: CASSADTRGYGYTF.

The DNA of the CDR3 is TGTGCCAGTGGAGGCCAGGGGTATTCACCCCTCCACTTT. Translated: CASGGQGYSPLHF. The genes are TRBV2 and TRBJ1-6; D is possibly TRBD1 (6 bases). CDR3 length equals 13 residues. CDR1 SNHLY and CDR2 FYNNEI come from the germline V gene. The V and J ends lost 9 bases and 8 bases respectively, with 14 bases between them.

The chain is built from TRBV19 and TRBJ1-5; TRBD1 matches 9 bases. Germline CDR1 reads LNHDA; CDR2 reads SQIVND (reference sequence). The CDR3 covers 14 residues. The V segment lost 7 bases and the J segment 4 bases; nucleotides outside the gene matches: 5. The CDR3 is CASTTGTGNQPQHF. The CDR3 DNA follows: TGTGCCAGTACAACCGGGACAGGGAATCAGCCCCAGCATTTT. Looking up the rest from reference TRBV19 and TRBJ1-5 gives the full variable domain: DGGITQSPKYLFRKEGQNVTLSCEQNLNHDAMYWYRQDPGQGLRLIYYSQIVNDFQKGDIAEGYSVSREKKESFPLTVTSAQKNPTAFYLCASTTGTGNQPQHFGDGTRLSIL.

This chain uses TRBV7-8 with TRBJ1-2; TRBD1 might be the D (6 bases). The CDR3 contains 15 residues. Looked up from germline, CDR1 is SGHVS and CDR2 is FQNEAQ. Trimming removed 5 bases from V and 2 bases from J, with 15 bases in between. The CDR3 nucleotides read TGTGCCAGCAGCCTGGGACACCCGGCAAACTATGGCTACACCTTC. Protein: CASSLGHPANYGYTF.

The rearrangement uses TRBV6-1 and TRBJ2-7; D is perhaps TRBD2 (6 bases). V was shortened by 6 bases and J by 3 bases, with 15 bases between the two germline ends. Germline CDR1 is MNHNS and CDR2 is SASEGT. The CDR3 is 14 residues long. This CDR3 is CASSRGGKVYEQYF. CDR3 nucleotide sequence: TGTGCCAGCAGCCGAGGAGGGAAGGTCTACGAGCAGTACTTC.

The CDR3 bases are TGTGCCACCCGGACTGTGAACACCGGGGAGCTGTTTTTT. Protein sequence: CATRTVNTGELFF. The chain carries TRBV12-3 or TRBV12-4 and TRBJ2-2, with D possibly TRBD2 on 5 matching bases. Trimming removed 10 bases from V and 1 base from J, with 10 bases in between. This CDR3 spans 13 amino acids.

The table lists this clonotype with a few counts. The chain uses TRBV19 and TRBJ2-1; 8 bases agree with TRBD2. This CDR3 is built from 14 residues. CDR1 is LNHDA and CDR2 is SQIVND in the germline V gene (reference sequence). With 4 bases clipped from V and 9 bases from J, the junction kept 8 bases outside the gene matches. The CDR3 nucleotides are TGTGCCAGTAGTAGAACCGGGACTAGTTTTGAGCAGTTCTTC. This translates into CASSRTGTSFEQFF.